The clone carrying this TCR beta chain was seen at least ten times. The antigen remains undetermined. The sample originates from a study of spatial heterogeneity in lung cancer. Study-wide results and limits: The study found that expanded intratumoral alpha and beta TCR counts tracked tumor mutation counts.

Time point noted: sample taken at primary tumor resection. Whole RNA, which was extracted from tumor, nontumor lung tissue or frozen PBMC, was sequenced without any cell sorting. A unique molecular identifier was attached to every TCR cDNA molecule. Each CDR3 protein is one row after TCRdb ran MiXCR on the 5' RACE reads. The data contain fewer than 20,000 distinct CDR3 sequences, about 6% of them seen just once; the ten biggest clones take up about 3.5%. Germline CDR1 MDHEN, CDR2 SYDVKM. V was shortened by 5 bases and J by 0 bases, with 14 bases between the two germline ends. This CDR3 comprises 15 residues.

Here the sequenced sample was lung tumor tissue, taken at surgery. V gene TRBV28 combines with J gene TRBJ2-7; tentatively, D is TRBD1 (7 bases). This sequence originates from a female donor with early-stage non-small cell lung cancer. The CDR3 region is CASSQGGTSSYEQYF. The CDR3 bases are TGTGCCAGCAGTCAGGGGGGCACGAGCTCCTACGAGCAGTACTTC.